Below are 28 T cell receptor beta chains sequenced from a single sample in a study of T cells in Graves' hyperthyroidism and ophthalmopathy. Researchers took RNA transcripts and amplified the TCR beta CDR3 regions from them. The study used the HTBI primer set for a first-round RT-PCR of the TCR CDR3. Using its own MiXCR run on the multiplex PCR reads, TCRdb lists one record per CDR3 protein. The data hold some 300,000 distinct CDR3 sequences, with 10% to 15% observed a single time. Specimen: blood. Source of these receptors: a woman younger than 45 with Graves' hyperthyroidism that later progressed to Graves' ophthalmopathy.

Ten or more counts support this clonotype. This rearrangement joins TRBV28 to TRBJ1-3; no clear D gene. V was clipped by 5 bases and J by 2 bases, with 13 bases between them. Germline assignment: CDR1 MDHEN and CDR2 SYDVKM. CDR3 length: 15 amino acids. The CDR3 spells CASSVGDITGNTIYF. In DNA form, the CDR3 reads TGTGCCAGCAGTGTGGGTGACATTACTGGAAACACCATATATTTT.

This clonotype was seen ten or more times. The chain uses TRBV20-1 and TRBJ2-1, with unresolved D. This CDR3 has 15 residues. From germline, CDR1 is DFQATT and CDR2 SNEGSKA (reference sequence). V was shortened by 5 bases and J by 9 bases, with 23 bases between the two germline ends. The CDR3 bases are TGCAGTGCTCCGAAACTCCAAAGCCAGACAAGTGAGCAGTTCTTC. Its translation: CSAPKLQSQTSEQFF.

The genes are TRBV7-2 and TRBJ2-3, with TRBD2 matching 11 bases. Germline CDR1 and CDR2: SGHTA and FQGNSA. CDR3 length equals 19 residues. V trimming: 3 bases; J trimming: 3 bases; junction bases outside the gene matches: 14. The CDR3 nucleotides are TGTGCCAGCAGCTTGGGAACGGGCCTAGCGGGAGGCAATACAGATACGCAGTATTTT. Translation gives CASSLGTGLAGGNTDTQYF.

This clonotype showed up many times. J is TRBJ1-2 and V is TRBV12-3 or TRBV12-4; D is undetermined. The CDR3 is made up of 14 amino acids. Trimming shortened V by 4 bases and J by 5 bases, and 14 bases separated the two germline ends. The CDR3 coding sequence is TGTGCCAGCAGTTCCTTTAGGTCGCGATATGGCTACACCTTC. It encodes CASSSFRSRYGYTF.

The genes are TRBV19 and TRBJ1-5; perhaps TRBD1 as D (5 bases). CDR1 and CDR2 (germline): LNHDA, SQIVND (reference sequence). CDR3 size: 14 residues. V was cut by 1 base and J by 1 base, with 5 bases left in between. The CDR3 DNA follows: TGTGCCAGTAGTATAGGGGACAGCAATCAGCCCCAGCATTTT. Amino acid sequence: CASSIGDSNQPQHF.

This clonotype was counted ten times or more. This chain links TRBV7-3 with TRBJ2-2; D uncertain. Germline V gene data show CDR1 as SGHTA and CDR2 as FQGTGA. V was clipped by 4 bases and J by 0 bases, with 6 bases between them. The CDR3 extends over 14 amino acids. The CDR3, as DNA: TGTGCCAGCAGCTACGGCGCGAACACCGGGGAGCTGTTTTTT. This gives the protein CASSYGANTGELFF.

This clonotype was seen more than once but under ten times. At one end the junction does not follow the germline gene, possibly because of a read error. The J gene is TRBJ1-1, the V gene TRBV7-8; TRBD1 might be the D (5 bases). The CDR3 runs 15 residues. Per germline, CDR1 SGHVS and CDR2 FQNEAQ. This chain's CDR3 is CASSAKRGRHTETFF. The CDR3 coding sequence is TGTGCCAGCAGCGCGAAACGGGGCCGCCACACTGAAACTTTCTTT.

On this clonotype: With a much larger clone just one base away, this may be a read error. The rearrangement uses TRBV6-5 and TRBJ2-3, with D possibly being TRBD2 (5 bases). This CDR3 is built from 15 residues. Trimming shortened V by 8 bases and J by 5 bases, and 20 bases separated the two germline ends. Germline V gives CDR1 MNHEY, CDR2 SVGAGI. The CDR3 reads CASGNYRRSEDTQYF. In DNA, the CDR3 is TGTGCCAGCGGTAACTACCGGAGGTCGGAAGATACGCAGTATTTT.

For this clonotype: This may be a read error, as it is one base from a much larger clone. V and J are TRBV6-1 and TRBJ2-3; 7 bases are shared with TRBD2. Germline V gene sequence: CDR1 MNHNS, CDR2 SASEGT. Losses at the gene ends were 5 bases for V and 2 bases for J; bases not matched to a gene: 10. The CDR3 covers 16 residues. The chain's CDR3 is CASSSTASGFTDTQYF. CDR3 coding DNA: TGTGCCAGCAGTTCAACGGCTAGCGGTTTCACAGATACGCAGTATTTT.

CDR3 DNA: TGTGCCTGGGACCGGGACAGATACACCGGGGAGCTGTTTTTT. Translating gives CAWDRDRYTGELFF. V gene TRBV30 combines with J gene TRBJ2-2; 7 nucleotides line up with TRBD1. The CDR3 covers 14 residues. Germline values: CDR1 GTSNPN, CDR2 SVGIG (reference sequence). V was clipped by 5 bases and J by 3 bases; unmatched bases: 6.

In DNA, the CDR3 is TGTGCCAGCAGTTACCTCCTGGCGGGAGGGCCCACAGATACGCAGTATTTT. Amino acids: CASSYLLAGGPTDTQYF. The gene calls are TRBV6-5 and TRBJ2-3; 9 bases match TRBD2. J was trimmed by 2 bases and V by 2 bases; bases with no gene match: 8. Looked up from germline, CDR1 is MNHEY and CDR2 is SVGAGI. The CDR3 runs 17 residues.

This clonotype has ten or more counts. CDR3 residues: CASSEGQIGMEQYF. CDR3 in DNA: TGTGCCAGCAGCGAGGGACAGATAGGGATGGAGCAGTACTTC. The rearrangement uses TRBV6-1 and TRBJ2-7; 7 bases map to TRBD1. This CDR3 spans 14 amino acids. The V segment lost 6 bases and the J segment 7 bases; nucleotides outside the gene matches: 12. Germline V lookup: CDR1 MNHNS, CDR2 SASEGT.

This clonotype was seen a few times. This chain uses TRBV7-9 with TRBJ2-7; D not resolved. The V gene lost 1 base and the J gene lost 7 bases, with 11 bases spanning the gap. The germline V gene has CDR1 SEHNR and CDR2 FQNEAQ (reference sequence). CDR3 size: 13 residues. The DNA of the CDR3 is TGTGCCAGCAGCTTAGATGGGGATTTAGAGCAGTACTTC. This encodes CASSLDGDLEQYF.

This clonotype was observed at least ten times. The chain couples TRBV11-3 to TRBJ2-5; TRBD1 agrees at 8 bases. The CDR3 has 13 amino acids. V shed 8 bases and J 2 bases; nucleotides not matched to a gene: 4. Germline V CDR1 and CDR2: SGHNT, YENEEA. The CDR3 DNA reads as TGTGCCAGCTCAGGGGGCATTCAAGAGACCCAGTACTTC. It encodes CASSGGIQETQYF.

This clonotype was seen ten or more times. The chain is built from TRBV7-9 and TRBJ2-3; weak D call: TRBD2 (7 bases). Trimming pared 4 bases from V and 2 bases from J, leaving 31 bases between. Germline V lookup: CDR1 SEHNR, CDR2 FQNEAQ (reference sequence). The length of the CDR3 is 21 residues. The CDR3 bases are TGTGCCAGCAGCTCCATACCGGGACTACGGAACTCTGAGGGGGTCACAGATACGCAGTATTTT. This gives the protein CASSSIPGLRNSEGVTDTQYF.

This clonotype was seen ten or more times. The chain employs TRBV9 and TRBJ2-1, with 10 nucleotides matching TRBD2. In germline, CDR1 is SGDLS, CDR2 YYNGEE. The CDR3 covers 18 residues. V dropped 1 base and J dropped 9; count of bases not matched to a gene: 16. CDR3 in amino acids: CASSVSDRGTAGGGEQFF. CDR3 coding DNA: TGTGCCAGCAGCGTATCCGATAGGGGCACAGCGGGAGGGGGTGAGCAGTTCTTC.

V is TRBV20-1 and J is TRBJ1-2; 7 bases match TRBD1. Unmatched junction bases numbered 13, after V lost 4 bases and J lost 8 bases. The CDR3 is 14 residues long. Germline V gene lookup returns CDR1 DFQATT and CDR2 SNEGSKA (reference sequence). The CDR3 DNA reads TGCAGTGCTAAACGACAGGGAGAGTATCGGGGCTACACCTTC. This sequence encodes CSAKRQGEYRGYTF.

The chain is built from TRBV4-1 and TRBJ2-1; D possibly matches TRBD1 or TRBD2 (5 bases each). Trimming took off 4 bases at V and 0 bases at J, with 10 bases between the two ends. This CDR3 is 15 amino acids long. Germline V gives CDR1 MGHRA, CDR2 YSYEKL. The CDR3 bases are TGCGCCAGCAGCCGGGGACCAGGCTCCTACAATGAGCAGTTCTTC. Protein sequence: CASSRGPGSYNEQFF.

The chain couples TRBV7-8 to TRBJ2-1, with TRBD2 matching 9 bases. Germline V CDR1 and CDR2: SGHVS, FQNEAQ. V gave up 1 base and J gave up 3 bases; unmatched junction bases: 4. The CDR3 loop spans 16 amino acids. CDR3: CASSLGREGIYNEQFF. CDR3 bases: TGTGCCAGCAGCTTAGGGCGGGAGGGCATCTACAATGAGCAGTTCTTC.

In its sample, this clonotype was seen many times. V gene TRBV28 combines with J gene TRBJ1-2; tentative D call: TRBD1 (6 bases). V lost 6 bases, J lost 4 bases, and 18 bases lay in between. There are 15 residues in the CDR3. Germline V lookup: CDR1 MDHEN, CDR2 SYDVKM. The CDR3: CASSPGGGQFYGYTF. DNA for the CDR3: TGTGCCAGCAGCCCAGGAGGGGGGCAGTTCTATGGCTACACCTTC.

This clonotype occurred many times. The chain uses TRBV28 and TRBJ2-5; D gene uncertain. Germline CDR1 reads MDHEN; CDR2 reads SYDVKM. This CDR3 region has 16 residues. Trimming pared 3 bases from V and 3 bases from J, leaving 17 bases between. CDR3 sequence: CASSFSWAEPKETQYF. The CDR3 DNA follows: TGTGCCAGCAGTTTTAGTTGGGCAGAACCTAAAGAGACCCAGTACTTC.

There are a few counts of this clonotype. The rearrangement links TRBV24-1 to TRBJ2-3; 11 positions match TRBD2. This CDR3 has 15 residues. Trimming removed 6 bases from V and 4 bases from J; junction bases left unmatched: 5. The germline CDR1 and CDR2 sequences are KGHDR and SFDVKD. CDR3 sequence (DNA): TGTGCCACCAGTACTAGCGGGAGTCTATCAGATACGCAGTATTTT. Translated, it gives CATSTSGSLSDTQYF.

This clonotype was seen repeatedly, ten times or more. The gene calls are TRBV5-1 and TRBJ2-7; TRBD1 or TRBD2 may be the D gene (5 bases each). The CDR3 runs to 17 residues. Germline values: CDR1 SGHRS, CDR2 YFSETQ. The ends were cut back, 4 bases at V and 2 bases at J, with 22 bases in the middle. DNA of the CDR3: TGCGCCAGCAGCCTGGATGGGCTCCGGGACCGTGCCTACGAGCAGTACTTC. This sequence encodes CASSLDGLRDRAYEQYF. The entire variable domain, with the rest obtained from reference TRBV5-1 and TRBJ2-7, is as follows: KAGVTQTPRYLIKTRGQQVTLSCSPISGHRSVSWYQQTPGQGLQFLFEYFSETQRNKGNFPGRFSGRQFSNSRSEMNVSTLELGDSALYLCASSLDGLRDRAYEQYFGPGTRLTVT.

The sample holds many counts of this clonotype. V usage is TRBV7-3 and J usage is TRBJ2-2; perhaps TRBD2 as D (6 bases). The CDR3 has 15 residues. V was trimmed by 5 bases and J by 6 bases, leaving 16 bases between them. The germline CDR1 and CDR2 sequences are SGHTA and FQGTGA. The CDR3 DNA sequence: TGTGCCAGCAGCGACGGGACTCTCGGCGCCGGGGAGCTGTTTTTT. Translation: CASSDGTLGAGELFF.

This clonotype was recorded at least ten times. The genes are TRBV28 and TRBJ2-7; 8 bases agree with TRBD2. With V trimmed by 4 bases and J by 0 bases, 5 bases remained unmatched. CDR1 MDHEN and CDR2 SYDVKM come from the germline V gene. The CDR3 is made up of 15 amino acids. The CDR3 protein is CASSYRLAYSYEQYF. The DNA for the CDR3 is TGTGCCAGCAGTTACCGACTAGCGTACTCCTACGAGCAGTACTTC.

The chain combines TRBV27 with TRBJ1-6; D ambiguous. Trimming left V 0 bases short and J 6 bases short, with 6 bases between. The V gene's germline CDR1 is MNHEY and CDR2 SMNVEV (reference sequence). The CDR3 length is 14 residues. The CDR3 loop reads CASSLSAANSPLHF. The CDR3 bases are TGTGCCAGCAGTTTATCGGCAGCTAATTCACCCCTCCACTTT.

This clonotype came up many times. The rearrangement links TRBV18 to TRBJ2-7; D assignment may be TRBD1 or TRBD2 (5 bases each). Germline V gene data show CDR1 as KGHSH and CDR2 as LQKENI. V was clipped by 3 bases and J by 6 bases, with 18 bases between them. The CDR3 totals 15 residues. The CDR3 nucleotides read TGTGCCAGCTCACCGACCTGGGACCCCGGCCTCGAGCAGTACTTC. This sequence encodes CASSPTWDPGLEQYF. Filled out from reference TRBV18 and TRBJ2-7, the complete variable domain reads NAGVMQNPRHLVRRRGQEARLRCSPMKGHSHVYWYRQLPEEGLKFMVYLQKENIIDESGMPKERFSAEFPKEGPSILRIQQVVRGDSAAYFCASSPTWDPGLEQYFGPGTRLTVT.

This clonotype was seen ten or more times. The V gene is TRBV6-2 or TRBV6-3, the J gene TRBJ1-1; 8 bases line up with TRBD1. There are 13 residues in the CDR3. In germline, CDR1 is MNHEY, CDR2 SVGEGT. The V and J ends lost 6 bases and 8 bases, in that order; junction bases with no gene match: 8. The CDR3 reads CASRPIGTGEAFF. CDR3 bases: TGTGCCAGCAGGCCTATCGGGACAGGCGAAGCTTTCTTT.